A single sample is the source of the 23 T cell receptor beta chains below, sequenced in a study of T cells in Graves' hyperthyroidism and ophthalmopathy (dated by TCRdb to between 2018 and 2020). Library method: multiplex PCR. Data came from an Illumina HiSeq 2000. TCR beta CDR3 regions were amplified from RNA transcripts. For the first round of RT-PCR on the TCR CDR3, the HTBI primer set was used together with the Qiagen OneStep RT-PCR kit. TCRdb redid the processing of the public reads, applying fastp at Q25 and MiXCR, and retained in-frame beta chains. Rows are unified per CDR3 protein, each entry keeping the most common DNA and genes. This sample comprises 200,000 to 250,000 distinct CDR3 sequences, around 19% of them detected only once. The ten largest clones represent approximately 40% of the sample. Sequencing used blood. The receptors stem from a man between 35 and 55 years old with Graves' hyperthyroidism.

This clonotype showed up many times. V usage is TRBV2 and J usage is TRBJ1-1; no firm D call. V was pared by 1 base and J by 1 base, with 4 bases between. There are 13 residues in the CDR3. CDR1 is SNHLY, CDR2 FYNNEI, per germline. The CDR3 spells CASSEEGNTEAFF. CDR3 sequence (DNA): TGTGCCAGCAGTGAAGAGGGGAACACTGAAGCTTTCTTT.

The chain combines TRBV6-6 with TRBJ1-6; D perhaps matches TRBD1 (6 bases). CDR3 length: 12 amino acids. Trimming left V 0 bases short and J 14 bases short, with 8 bases between. Germline V lookup: CDR1 MNHNY, CDR2 SVGAGI (reference sequence). CDR3 nucleotides: TGTGCCAGCAGTTACTCCAGGGGAACCCTCCACTTT. Protein product: CASSYSRGTLHF.

In its sample, this clonotype was seen many times. In DNA, the CDR3 is TGCGCCAGCACCACCCCGGCAAGCGGGGAGCTGTTTTTT. Protein sequence: CASTTPASGELFF. The chain couples TRBV5-1 to TRBJ2-2; D is ambiguous. This CDR3 region has 13 residues. Trimming cost V 6 bases and J 7 bases, with 13 bases left between them. Looked up from germline, CDR1 is SGHRS and CDR2 is YFSETQ.

The gene calls are TRBV2 and TRBJ2-3; 7 positions match TRBD2. The V and J ends lost 9 bases and 0 bases, in that order; junction bases with no gene match: 6. The CDR3 consists of 14 residues. From germline, CDR1 is SNHLY and CDR2 FYNNEI. The CDR3 sequence is CARSGGTSTDTQYF. DNA for the CDR3: TGTGCCAGATCGGGGGGAACTAGCACAGATACGCAGTATTTT.

Only one count was recorded for this clonotype. The CDR3 DNA follows: TGTGCCAGCAGTCCGCCGGGACAGGGTCGCCCTGAAGCTTTCTTT. It yields the protein CASSPPGQGRPEAFF. This chain joins TRBV28 and TRBJ1-1; 9 bases map to TRBD1. The CDR3 sequence is 15 residues long. Germline-derived CDR1 and CDR2 are MDHEN and SYDVKM. Trimming took 5 bases from V and 6 from J; bases not matched to a gene: 10.

This clonotype was seen a few times. V and J are TRBV27 and TRBJ2-1; TRBD2 matches at 11 bases. The V segment lost 4 bases and the J segment 0 bases; nucleotides outside the gene matches: 17. The V gene's germline CDR1 is MNHEY and CDR2 SMNVEV (reference sequence). This CDR3 has 21 residues. The CDR3 reads CASSSGGWASGGRSSYNEQFF. CDR3 DNA: TGTGCCAGCAGTTCGGGGGGTTGGGCTAGCGGGGGGAGGAGCTCCTACAATGAGCAGTTCTTC.

This clonotype has only a few counts. This rearrangement joins TRBV7-8 to TRBJ1-2; the D is unclear. The CDR3 sequence is 14 residues long. V was pared by 2 bases and J by 6 bases, with 13 bases between. Per germline, CDR1 SGHVS and CDR2 FQNEAQ. The CDR3 sequence is CASSLMVIDHGYTF. In DNA form, the CDR3 reads TGTGCCAGCAGCTTAATGGTTATCGACCATGGCTACACCTTC.

This clonotype was seen a few times. V gene TRBV9 combines with J gene TRBJ1-4; no clear D gene. CDR1 SGDLS and CDR2 YYNGEE come from the germline V gene. The V gene lost 0 bases and the J gene lost 7 bases, with 13 bases spanning the gap. The CDR3 consists of 15 residues. CDR3 sequence (DNA): TGTGCCAGCAGCGTAGATCAAGGTCCTAGTGAAAAACTGTTTTTT. The encoded protein is CASSVDQGPSEKLFF.

This clonotype was seen many times. This chain joins TRBV5-1 and TRBJ1-2; 7 nucleotides match TRBD1. Germline trimming cut 0 bases from V and 0 bases from J; bases unmatched to any gene: 5. In germline, CDR1 is SGHRS, CDR2 YFSETQ. The CDR3 is 16 amino acids. CDR3 DNA sequence: TGCGCCAGCAGCTTGGGCGGACAGGCGGCTAACTATGGCTACACCTTC. Its translation is CASSLGGQAANYGYTF.

This chain connects TRBV7-2 to TRBJ2-3; 9 nucleotides align to TRBD1. This CDR3 region has 15 residues. The germline gives CDR1 SGHTA, CDR2 FQGNSA. In nucleotides, the CDR3 is TGTGCGAGTGCTACCGGGACAGGGCCCACAGATACGCAGTATTTT. Translated: CASATGTGPTDTQYF.

CDR3 coding DNA: TGTGCCAGCAGTTCAGGGGGTTGGGATCAGCCCCAGCATTTT. It translates to CASSSGGWDQPQHF. The rearrangement uses TRBV27 and TRBJ1-5; 7 bases match TRBD1. J lost 5 bases, V lost 4 bases, and 5 bases had no gene match. The CDR3 has 14 amino acids. The germline V gene encodes CDR1 MNHEY and CDR2 SMNVEV (reference sequence).

This clonotype has at least ten counts. The V and J genes are TRBV6-5 and TRBJ2-5; D unclear. The CDR3 runs 13 residues. Trimming shortened V by 0 bases and J by 1 base, and 3 bases separated the two germline ends. In germline, CDR1 is MNHEY, CDR2 SVGAGI. CDR3 coding DNA: TGTGCCAGCAGTTACTCGCCCCAAGAGACCCAGTACTTC. Protein sequence: CASSYSPQETQYF.

This clonotype was seen repeatedly, ten times or more. The rearrangement links TRBV7-2 to TRBJ2-5; a weak D match, TRBD2 (5 bases). Trimming took off 3 bases at V and 2 bases at J, with 10 bases between the two ends. The CDR3 covers 14 residues. Germline V gene data show CDR1 as SGHTA and CDR2 as FQGNSA. The CDR3 DNA reads TGTGCCAGCAGCTTGAGACTACCTCAAGAGACCCAGTACTTC. It is translated as CASSLRLPQETQYF. The complete variable domain, with remaining parts taken from reference TRBV7-2 and TRBJ2-5, reads GAGVSQSPSNKVTEKGKDVELRCDPISGHTALYWYRQSLGQGLEFLIYFQGNSAPDKSGLPSDRFSAERTGGSVSTLTIQRTQQEDSAVYLCASSLRLPQETQYFGPGTRLLVL.

This clonotype showed up many times. The J gene is TRBJ2-5, the V gene TRBV6-1; possibly TRBD1 for D (5 bases). Germline V gene lookup returns CDR1 MNHNS and CDR2 SASEGT. The CDR3 loop spans 13 amino acids. Trimming shortened V by 2 bases and J by 2 bases, and 6 bases separated the two germline ends. The CDR3 DNA reads TGTGCCAGCAGTGAAAGGGGTCAAGAGACCCAGTACTTC. It encodes CASSERGQETQYF.

Many counts were recorded for this clonotype. At one of its ends the junction is not consistent with the germline gene, which may arise from a read error. The chain joins TRBV7-3 to TRBJ1-2; a weak D match, TRBD1 (6 bases). The length of the CDR3 is 17 residues. Germline assignment: CDR1 SGHTA and CDR2 FQGTGA. CDR3 DNA sequence: TGTGCCAGCAGCTTTTGGGACATTAATTCAGGGAACTACGGCTACACCTTC. This gives the protein CASSFWDINSGNYGYTF.

Turning to this clonotype: A single base separates this from a much larger clone, so it may be a read error. The rearrangement links TRBV7-2 to TRBJ2-7; 8 bases are a match to TRBD1. Looked up from germline, CDR1 is SGHTA and CDR2 is FQGNSA. With V trimmed by 5 bases and J by 3 bases, 9 bases remained unmatched. This CDR3 region has 15 residues. The CDR3 DNA reads TGTGCCAGCAGCCAAGATTACAGGGGGAACTACGAGCAGTACTTC. Its protein is CASSQDYRGNYEQYF.

The V gene is TRBV20-1, the J gene TRBJ1-2; D not certain. This CDR3 contains 12 residues. Germline V gene sequence: CDR1 DFQATT, CDR2 SNEGSKA (reference sequence). Trimming left V 0 bases short and J 4 bases short, with 6 bases between. The CDR3, as DNA: TGCAGTGCTAGAGAGCTTGCCTATGGCTACACCTTC. It codes for CSARELAYGYTF.

The V gene is TRBV3-1, the J gene TRBJ1-3; D possibly corresponds to TRBD1 (6 bases). The CDR3 length is 16 residues. Germline V gives CDR1 LGHDT, CDR2 YNNKEL (reference sequence). V lost 5 bases and J 0 bases, leaving 14 bases between the germline ends. CDR3 sequence: CASSWDDRTSGNTIYF. For the CDR3, the DNA is TGTGCCAGCAGCTGGGACGACAGGACCTCTGGAAACACCATATATTTT.

This clonotype was seen repeatedly, ten times or more. The chain employs TRBV19 and TRBJ2-7; 8 bases match TRBD1. The V gene end was trimmed by 4 bases and the J gene end by 7 bases; junction bases not matched to a gene: 6. The length of the CDR3 is 13 residues. Germline CDR1 reads LNHDA; CDR2 reads SQIVND (reference sequence). CDR3 nucleotide sequence: TGTGCCAGTAGTACAGACAGGGGATCGGAGCAGTACTTC. Protein product: CASSTDRGSEQYF.

CDR3: CASSLDPGRTEAFF. The CDR3 DNA follows: TGTGCCAGCAGCTTAGACCCTGGGAGGACTGAAGCTTTCTTT. This sequence joins TRBV5-4 and TRBJ1-1; D unresolved. This CDR3 is 14 amino acids long. Germline CDR1 and CDR2: SGHNT and YYREEE (reference sequence). Trimming cost V 2 bases and J 5 bases, with 13 bases left between them.

This clonotype occurred many times. This chain links TRBV5-1 with TRBJ1-2, with TRBD1 matching 11 bases. The V segment lost 4 bases and the J segment 2 bases; nucleotides outside the gene matches: 7. Per germline, CDR1 SGHRS and CDR2 YFSETQ. The CDR3 length is 16 residues. The CDR3 region is CASSNGGTGGNYGYTF. CDR3 DNA sequence: TGCGCCAGCAGCAATGGAGGGACAGGGGGAAACTATGGCTACACCTTC.

Ten or more counts support this clonotype. This chain uses TRBV6-5 with TRBJ2-3; no clear D gene. Trimming removed 0 bases at V and 3 bases at J, with 10 bases between. Germline CDR1 reads MNHEY; CDR2 reads SVGAGI. The CDR3 covers 15 residues. In nucleotides, the CDR3 is TGTGCCAGCAGTTACTCTGGAGACGAGACAGATACGCAGTATTTT. Protein: CASSYSGDETDTQYF.

This clonotype was counted ten times or more. The chain recombines TRBV11-1 with TRBJ2-2, with a weak D call TRBD2 (6 bases). The germline V gene encodes CDR1 SGHAT and CDR2 FQDESV (reference sequence). The CDR3 has 15 residues. Trimming left V 5 bases short and J 7 bases short, with 17 bases between. This CDR3 is CASSPRQVGGGELFF. CDR3 DNA sequence: TGTGCCAGCAGCCCCAGGCAGGTCGGGGGCGGGGAGCTGTTTTTT. Full variable domain (outside the CDR3, taken from reference TRBV11-1 and TRBJ2-2): EAEVAQSPRYKITEKSQAVAFWCDPISGHATLYWYRQILGQGPELLVQFQDESVVDDSQLPKDRFSAERLKGVDSTLKIQPAELGDSAMYLCASSPRQVGGGELFFGEGSRLTVL.